This T cell receptor (beta chain) was found in a study of blood T cells in healthy people across ages. Study conclusions and caveats: It was found that TCR beta diversity correlated strongly with the percentage of naive T cells.

From germline, CDR1 is MGHRA and CDR2 YSYEKL. V was shortened by 2 bases and J by 10 bases, with 12 bases between the two germline ends. The CDR3 length is 14 residues. This clonotype was counted only a few times. As yet, its antigen is unknown. Together with a sample-barcoded 5' primer, a J-beta primer mix was included in a second PCR lasting about 7 to 11 cycles. Using its own MiXCR run on the 5' RACE reads, TCRdb lists one record per CDR3 protein. The sample has over a million distinct CDR3 sequences; approximately 60% are singletons. The chain joins TRBV4-1 to TRBJ1-6, with a tentative D call TRBD1 (6 bases). Sequencing was performed on blood. The sequence came from a man in his late teens or twenties in good health. The CDR3 is CASSQQGWESPLHF. CDR3 bases: TGCGCCAGCAGCCAACAGGGGTGGGAATCACCCCTCCACTTT.